This TCR beta chain was identified in a study of blood T cell repertoires in COVID-19 (TCRdb year 2020). Turning to the overall study: Collaborator samples came from the United States, Italy and Spain and covered acute and convalescent phases of COVID-19. The samples were drawn from the first 160 participants of the ongoing ImmuneRACE study and from 1,254 subjects provided by 6 global collaborators. Sample metadata almost always included a de-identified subject ID, COVID-19 status, age in years and sex. Subjects who had been exposed to COVID-19, were actively infected with it, or had recovered from it provided the deeply sampled blood TCRbeta repertoires that made up the dataset. The repertoires were released in a freely available public database intended as a resource for research on the immune response to SARS-CoV-2. HLA class I and class II types, where available, came from metadata supplied by the sample provider rather than from assay-based typing. The prospective study material was composed of cDNA or gDNA derived from T cells, B-cell-depleted T cells, or PBMCs. Results the study describes overall, beyond this receptor: The amount of clinical and demographic metadata varied by source and participant and was provided uncurated.

TCRbeta CDR3 regions were amplified from genomic DNA by means of the immunoSEQ Assay, a bias-controlled multiplex PCR. The authors' analysis ran thus. The number of nucleated cells in each sample was estimated by amplification of reference gene primers within the assay. To quantify the absolute abundance of each unique TCRbeta CDR3 rearrangement, sequence reads were collapsed and filtered. For each sample, productive Simpson clonality was calculated as the square root of Simpson's diversity index across productive rearrangements. The immuneACCESS repertoire file appears here via TCRdb, limited to in-frame rearrangements. These files lack a portion of the clones; in checked studies, under half of the deficit traces to unresolved V genes, and the cause of the others is not known. V, J and clone size are taken as reported in that table, and D and trimming were inferred from the DNA itself. This sample is represented by 130,000 to 150,000 clones; roughly 85% of them were singletons. The ten top clones hold 6.5% to 9.5% of the sample.

One collaborating source in Seattle enrolled patients during active infection and followed them longitudinally through the course of disease. Whole blood was collected in K2EDTA tubes by collaborating institutions according to the institutions' own protocols. For TCRbeta analysis, collaborators shipped samples as frozen whole blood, isolated PBMCs, or DNA extracted from either of those sample types. The junction carries 14 bases between V and J, which are trimmed by 6 bases and 5 bases respectively. Reading from cysteine to phenylalanine, the CDR3 counts 14 amino acids. Solely the CDR3 DNA is kept, with 42 bases framed from the first base. The germline V gene encodes CDR1 MNHEY and CDR2 SVGAGI. Points on this clone: What antigen it recognizes has not been identified. Qualities for individual bases were not recorded, and no much larger clone is one base off.

The receptor was isolated from a woman aged 55-70 years with COVID-19, enrolled during active disease. The chain is assembled from TRBV6-5 and TRBJ1-5; the D gene is possibly TRBD1, with 6 bases matching. The specimen was peripheral blood. The CDR3 in this case is CASRAPGGHQPQHF. At the DNA level, the sequence is TGTGCCAGCAGAGCCCCGGGGGGCCATCAGCCCCAGCATTTT.